Below, one T cell receptor (beta chain) is given with its context. The sample belongs to a study of blood T cell repertoires in COVID-19. Trimming took off 0 bases at V and 6 bases at J, with 12 bases between the two ends. The CDR3 spans 14 residues. CDR1 and CDR2 (germline): SGHRS, YFSETQ. TCRdb keeps only in-frame clones here, not all; method: immunoSEQ multiplex PCR. Of 150,000 or so clones listed, approximately 80% are singletons. The receptor's source is a woman in her thirties or forties with active or convalescent COVID-19. The specimen was peripheral blood. This chain connects TRBV5-1 to TRBJ1-2; the D is unclear. CDR3 in amino acids: CASSLEGGLNGYTF. The DNA of the CDR3 is TGCGCCAGCAGCTTGGAAGGAGGTCTCAATGGCTACACCTTC.